This paragraph reports one T cell receptor beta chain. In its sample, this clone was seen once. Its antigen remains undetermined. No base quality values were provided; no much bigger clone lies one nucleotide off. CDR1 SGDLS and CDR2 YYNGEE are derived from the germline V gene. V trim: 4 bases; J trim: 3 bases; unmatched bases: 5. CDR3 length: 15 amino acids, cysteine to phenylalanine. Left in the record is the CDR3 DNA by itself, 45 bases read in frame from the first base. The entry originates in a study of T cell clonotyping in hematopoietic cell transplantation (dated by TCRdb to the early 2020s). As for the study more broadly: Pretransplant recipient samples were obtained after cytoreduction. Recruitment of patients was conducted between late 2015 and early 2017, and follow-up was continued until late 2020 or death. The study collected around 130 blood samples from some 35 consecutive transplant recipients and their related donors.

Explained via the paper, the time point label denotes: recipient sample about 28 days before transplant, after cytoreduction. Blood samples were obtained from recipients approximately 28 days before transplant and at days 30, 100 and 180 after transplant. Nuclei Lysis Solution was used to extract genomic DNA from fresh or cryopreserved unfractionated peripheral blood mononuclear cells. Overall study outcomes, separate from this receptor: Inverse Simpson Index values from donors and from recipients before transplant predicted broader TCR repertoire diversity after transplant. Recipient TCR diversity fell after transplant, with pathologically expanded clonotypes rising progressively from day 30 to day 180. Overlap with donor repertoires was found for only a small fraction of recipient repertoires, with over 95% found to appear de novo at the given depth. The sample size was limited and the cells went unsorted, which meant the CD4 and CD8 repertoire contributions could not be told apart.

The immunoSEQ assay, a bias-controlled multiplex PCR using V- and J-specific primers, was used to amplify TCR beta CDR3 regions from genomic DNA. A proprietary barcode and Illumina adapter sequences were added to the CDR3 amplicons in a second PCR step. CDR3 libraries were sequenced on an Illumina MiSeq instrument. Concerning the study's data processing: Export and quality control were performed with immunoSEQ Analyzer 3.0, and downstream analyses were performed with R Bioconductor and Immunarch. Only productive rearrangements in the normalized downsampled data set were used to calculate repertoire metrics. Clonotypes larger than 5 templates in the normalized cohort were defined as pathologically expanded. Repertoire diversity was measured with the Inverse Simpson Index. To capture all clonotypes, the CMV-specificity analyses were run on the non-normalized data set. TCRdb provides this immuneACCESS table in a form limited to in-frame rearrangements. Some clones are lacking; in checked studies, under half of them reflect an unresolved V gene, and why the rest are absent is not known. The DNA gave D and trimming, while V, J and clone size come from that table. This sample is represented by roughly 13,000 clones; approximately 88% of them were singletons. Approximately 15% of the sample rests with the top ten.

This specimen consisted of peripheral blood mononuclear cells, obtained before stem cell transplant. The rearranged segments are TRBV9 and TRBJ2-3, with 10 bases in between that match TRBD1. The sequence was obtained from a man in his 60s with acute myeloid leukemia. Some clones in this sample may be carry-over from other donors' samples. The DNA is as follows: TGTGCCAGCAGCCCGGACAGGGGGGAAACAGATACGCAGTATTTT. This translates into CASSPDRGETDTQYF.